This note documents a single T cell receptor beta chain sequence. Germline lookup yields CDR1 KGHSH and CDR2 LQKENI. Trimming stripped 3 bases from V and 1 base from J, with 6 bases between. The CDR3 consists of 13 residues. Assay: immunoSEQ multiplex PCR; the TCRdb copy retains only in-frame clones and omits some. The sample consists of a few hundred thousand clones, about 90% of them appearing once. The sample is drawn from a study of cytomegalovirus exposure and HLA in healthy donors. About the research overall: The 110 or so validation repertoires used the same platform as the roughly 610 first-cohort repertoires, a later analysis reported.

This clonotype was sampled from a man aged 18 to 35 in good health and CMV-seropositive. The chain recombines TRBV18 with TRBJ1-1; no definite D call. The sequencing input was PBMCs. The CDR3, as DNA: TGTGCCAGCTCACCGACGGGGAACACTGAAGCTTTCTTT. Translated: CASSPTGNTEAFF.